The sequence of this T cell receptor (beta chain) was determined in a study of technical replicates of blood from several donors. Generated by immunoSEQ multiplex PCR, the TCRdb table keeps only in-frame clones and is missing some. The table has around 73,000 clones, 90% seen once. The receptor was derived from a human donor in good health. Some clones in this sample may be carry-over from other donors' samples. Sequencing was done on a sample of PBMCs.

This CDR3 reads CASSLGQGEGGYTF. CDR3 bases: TGCGCCAGCAGCCTCGGACAGGGCGAGGGTGGCTACACCTTC. The rearrangement joins TRBV5-1 to TRBJ1-2, with 8 bases matching TRBD1. The CDR3 spans 14 residues. The trim removed 4 bases at V and 7 bases at J, leaving 9 bases unmatched. Germline assignment: CDR1 SGHRS and CDR2 YFSETQ.